This T cell receptor beta chain was obtained from a study of patients and donors after allogeneic stem cell transplantation. MiXCR, applied by TCRdb to the RT-PCR reads, yields one record per CDR3 protein. The sample records tens of thousands of distinct CDR3 sequences, about 30% being singletons. V was shortened by 5 bases and J by 7 bases, with 11 bases between the two germline ends. Germline V gene sequence: CDR1 MDHEN, CDR2 SYDVKM. This CDR3 comprises 12 residues. This clonotype was picked up a small number of times. The sequenced sample consisted of blood, either unsorted or a sorted T cell fraction (not recorded which). The chain joins TRBV28 to TRBJ1-1, with D maybe TRBD1 (6 bases). The receptor was isolated from a human donor who was either an allogeneic HSCT recipient or a stem cell or donor lymphocyte infusion donor (not recorded which). It is not recorded whose cells these are; they may come from a transplant donor. DNA for the CDR3: TGTGCCAGCAGTCCAAACAGGGTTGAAGCTTTCTTT. Amino acid sequence: CASSPNRVEAFF. The entire variable domain, with the rest obtained from reference TRBV28 and TRBJ1-1, is as follows: DVKVTQSSRYLVKRTGEKVFLECVQDMDHENMFWYRQDPGLGLRLIYFSYDVKMKEKGDIPEGYSVSREKKERFSLILESASTNQTSMYLCASSPNRVEAFFGQGTRLTVV.